These 8 T cell receptor beta chains were all obtained from the same sample, sequenced in a study of T-cell reconstitution after alpha-beta-depleted transplantation in children (dated by TCRdb to 2016 to 2017). The library came from PCR. The sample was run on an Illumina HiSeq 2500. To normalize quantification of the TCRbeta repertoire, the TCR libraries were built with molecular barcoding that relied on unique molecular identifiers. TCRdb ran its own pipeline on the public reads, namely fastp trimming at Q25 and MiXCR clone calling, and kept in-frame beta chains. Merged by CDR3 protein, the rows form single entries marked with the most common genes and DNA. This sample gives 97,000 or so distinct CDR3 sequences in total; over 6% of them show up just once. The ten largest clones represent about 16% of the sample. Read against the paper, the sample's treatment or condition label means: allogeneic hematopoietic cell transplantation with graft depleted of TCRalphabeta T cells and CD19 B cells.

Sequencing was performed on PBMCs, taken before TCRalphabeta/CD19-depleted stem cell transplant. These receptors were collected from a boy between 2 and 10 years old with acute lymphoblastic leukemia, due to receive a stem cell transplant.

The sample holds many counts of this clonotype. The CDR3 region is CASSQGINLNYGYTF. In nucleotides, the CDR3 is TGTGCCAGCAGCCAAGGGATCAACCTTAACTATGGCTACACCTTC. The rearrangement joins TRBV4-2 to TRBJ1-2; D remains ambiguous. CDR3 length: 15 residues. V was cut by 1 base and J by 1 base, with 10 bases left in between. The germline gives CDR1 LGHNA, CDR2 YNFKEQ.

This clonotype was recorded many times. This sequence joins TRBV12-3 or TRBV12-4 and TRBJ2-2; D remains unclear. V was cut by 2 bases and J by 3 bases, with 10 bases left in between. This CDR3 region has 15 residues. CDR3 DNA sequence: TGTGCCAGCAGTTTACTAGGAGTTGACACCGGGGAGCTGTTTTTT. This codes for CASSLLGVDTGELFF.

This clonotype was observed at least ten times. The chain has TRBV5-1 and TRBJ2-5; TRBD2 might be the D (6 bases). CDR3 length: 14 amino acids. Trimming removed 2 bases at V and 5 bases at J, with 13 bases between. CDR1 and CDR2 from the germline V gene are SGHRS and YFSETQ. DNA for the CDR3: TGCGCCAGCAGCTTCGGCCGGGCGGGGGAGACCCAGTACTTC. Encoded protein: CASSFGRAGETQYF.

This clonotype was seen ten or more times. The V call is TRBV3-1, the J call TRBJ2-2; D is ambiguous. The ends were cut back, 4 bases at V and 6 bases at J, with 9 bases in the middle. The CDR3 loop spans 13 amino acids. CDR1 is LGHDT and CDR2 is YNNKEL in the germline V gene (reference sequence). The CDR3 coding sequence is TGTGCCAGCAGCCCACCCAACGCCGGGGAGCTGTTTTTT. Protein product: CASSPPNAGELFF.

The chain couples TRBV7-3 to TRBJ2-1; TRBD2 might be the D (5 bases). Germline-derived CDR1 and CDR2 are SGHTA and FQGTGA. This CDR3 comprises 14 residues. The ends were cut back, 2 bases at V and 8 bases at J, with 13 bases in the middle. CDR3: CASSLSSLAYEQFF. CDR3 in DNA: TGTGCCAGCAGCTTATCATCGCTAGCCTATGAGCAGTTCTTC.

This clonotype has more than one count but fewer than ten. The chain couples TRBV7-3 to TRBJ2-1, with TRBD2 matching over 8 bases. Trimming at V came to 2 bases and at J to 10 bases, leaving 7 bases not matched to a gene. From germline, CDR1 is SGHTA and CDR2 FQGTGA. The CDR3 is made up of 14 amino acids. CDR3 sequence reads: CASSLGPGGVEQFF. The CDR3 DNA reads as TGTGCCAGCAGCTTAGGGCCCGGGGGGGTGGAGCAGTTCTTC.

This clonotype was counted only a few times. This chain uses TRBV6-1 with TRBJ1-1; D gene uncertain. CDR3 size: 15 residues. In germline, CDR1 is MNHNS, CDR2 SASEGT. Trimming took 2 bases from V and 0 from J, leaving 10 bases between them. In DNA, the CDR3 is TGTGCCAGCAGTGAAAGACGCAGATTGAACACTGAAGCTTTCTTT. It encodes CASSERRRLNTEAFF.

This clonotype was counted at least ten times. The CDR3 does not end in the conserved phenylalanine or tryptophan, so this is likely a read error. The DNA is left out, because the CDR3 cannot be placed on it with certainty; the CDR3 is given as TCRdb lists it. The chain uses TRBV15 and TRBJ1-2. Both ends counted, the CDR3 spans 13 residues. Germline lookup yields CDR1 LNHNV and CDR2 YYDKDF (reference sequence). The CDR3 protein is CATSRDIGDCIWG.